One sample yielded the 2 T cell receptor beta chains listed below, sequenced in a study of blood T cell repertoires in COVID-19 (dated by TCRdb to about 2020). Receptor libraries were prepared by the immunoSEQ multiplex PCR assay. The source is immuneACCESS, and TCRdb retained only in-frame sequences with V and J called. Part of the clones is not carried over; for the studies checked, unresolved V genes explain less than half of this, and the remainder is unexplained. Here the sample has approximately 170,000 clones; approximately 85% occur a single time. The top ten clonotypes cover approximately 6.9% of the sample. The sample was peripheral blood. Source of these receptors: a man older than 75 with COVID-19, enrolled during active disease.

J is TRBJ1-3 and V is TRBV4-2; D is uncertain. With 0 bases removed from V and 0 bases from J, the gap between germline ends came to 15 bases. CDR3 size: 18 residues. The germline V gene encodes CDR1 LGHNA and CDR2 YNFKEQ. CDR3 coding DNA: TGTGCCAGCAGCCAAGATATCAGCGTGGCTTTCTCTGGAAACACCATATATTTT. The encoded protein is CASSQDISVAFSGNTIYF.

V is TRBV6-5 and J is TRBJ1-2; tentative D call: TRBD1 (6 bases). In germline, CDR1 is MNHEY, CDR2 SVGAGI. V was pared by 5 bases and J by 6 bases, with 13 bases between. This CDR3 is 13 amino acids long. The CDR3 loop reads CASSLGGADGYTF. The CDR3 nucleotides read TGTGCCAGCAGTCTTGGGGGGGCAGATGGCTACACCTTC.